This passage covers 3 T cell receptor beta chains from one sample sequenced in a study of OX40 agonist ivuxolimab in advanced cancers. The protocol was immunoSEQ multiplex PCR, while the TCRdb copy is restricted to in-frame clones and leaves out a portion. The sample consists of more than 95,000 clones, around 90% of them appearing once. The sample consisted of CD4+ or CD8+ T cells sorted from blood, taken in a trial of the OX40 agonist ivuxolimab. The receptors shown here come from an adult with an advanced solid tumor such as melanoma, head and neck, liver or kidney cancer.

CDR3 in amino acids: CASSPAPYTGELFF. The DNA for the CDR3 is TGTGCCAGCTCACCTGCACCTTACACCGGGGAGCTGTTTTTT. The J gene is TRBJ2-2, the V gene TRBV18; D uncertain. This CDR3 is 14 amino acids long. Germline V gives CDR1 KGHSH, CDR2 LQKENI. The V gene lost 3 bases and the J gene lost 3 bases, with 8 bases spanning the gap.

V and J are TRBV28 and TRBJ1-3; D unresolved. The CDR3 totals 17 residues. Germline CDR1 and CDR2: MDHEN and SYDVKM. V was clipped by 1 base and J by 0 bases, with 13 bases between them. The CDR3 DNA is TGTGCCAGCAGTTTATTCTCGTGGGGTAGCTCTGGAAACACCATATATTTT. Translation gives CASSLFSWGSSGNTIYF.

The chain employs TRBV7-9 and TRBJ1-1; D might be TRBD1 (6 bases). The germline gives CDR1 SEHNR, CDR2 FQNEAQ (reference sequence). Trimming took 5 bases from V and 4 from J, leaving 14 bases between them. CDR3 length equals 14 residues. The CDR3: CASSPGQRGTEAFF. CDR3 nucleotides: TGTGCCAGCAGCCCCGGACAGCGAGGCACTGAAGCTTTCTTT.